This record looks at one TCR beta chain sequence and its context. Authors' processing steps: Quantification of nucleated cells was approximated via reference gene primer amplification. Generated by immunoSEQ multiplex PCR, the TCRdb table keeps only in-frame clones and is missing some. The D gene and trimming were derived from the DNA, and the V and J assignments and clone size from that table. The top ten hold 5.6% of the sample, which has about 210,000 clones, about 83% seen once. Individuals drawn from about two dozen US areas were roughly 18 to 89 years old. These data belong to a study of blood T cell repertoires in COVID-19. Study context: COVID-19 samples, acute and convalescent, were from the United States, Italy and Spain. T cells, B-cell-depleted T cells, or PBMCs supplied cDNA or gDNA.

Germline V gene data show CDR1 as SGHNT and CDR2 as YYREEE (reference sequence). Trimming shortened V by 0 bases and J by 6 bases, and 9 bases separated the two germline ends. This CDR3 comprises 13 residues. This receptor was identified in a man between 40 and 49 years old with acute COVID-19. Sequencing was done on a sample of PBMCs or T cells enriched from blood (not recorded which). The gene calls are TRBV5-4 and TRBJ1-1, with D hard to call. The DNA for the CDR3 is TGTGCCAGCAGCTTGGACAAATTGTCTGAAGCTTTCTTT. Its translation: CASSLDKLSEAFF.